The 32 T cell receptor beta chains presented below share a single source sample, sequenced in a study of blood T cell repertoires in COVID-19 (dated by TCRdb to 2019 to 2021). The library was obtained by the immunoSEQ multiplex PCR assay. Held by TCRdb, this immuneACCESS table contains in-frame sequences only and omits some clones. Under half of the omission traces to an unresolved V gene where checked; the cause of the rest is unknown. The sample includes about 68,000 clones, with 65% to 90% observed a single time. The ten largest account for 6% to 6.5% of the sample. The sample consisted of peripheral blood. Receptors originate from a man at least 80 years old with COVID-19, enrolled during active disease.

The chain couples TRBV3-1 (or the pseudogene TRBV3-2) to TRBJ2-5; 14 nucleotides match TRBD2. Looked up from germline, CDR1 is LGHDT and CDR2 is YNNKEL (reference sequence). This CDR3 region has 16 residues. V lost 4 bases, J lost 5 bases, and 6 bases stayed unmatched. The CDR3 sequence: CASSLGLAGGGETQYF. CDR3 DNA: TGTGCCAGCAGCCTTGGACTAGCGGGGGGCGGGGAGACCCAGTACTTC.

The V gene is TRBV7-6, the J gene TRBJ1-1; D is possibly TRBD1 (5 bases). Deletions cut 2 bases from V and 0 bases from J, with 19 bases between. Germline values: CDR1 SGHVS, CDR2 FNYEAQ. The CDR3 totals 18 residues. The CDR3 nucleotides are TGTGCCAGCAGCTTACTGGACCCAGGGTACGGCCTGAACACTGAAGCTTTCTTT. Its translation: CASSLLDPGYGLNTEAFF.

This rearrangement joins TRBV11-2 to TRBJ1-3; D gene ambiguous. CDR3 length: 16 residues. The germline V and J ends were trimmed by 1 base and 0 bases, with 10 bases remaining between them. Germline V CDR1 and CDR2: SGHAT, FQNNGV. Written as DNA, the CDR3 is TGTGCCAGCAGCTTAGGGGAGGTTAGCTCTGGAAACACCATATATTTT. As protein: CASSLGEVSSGNTIYF.

V gene TRBV20-1 combines with J gene TRBJ1-6; 7 nucleotides agree with TRBD1. Per germline, CDR1 DFQATT and CDR2 SNEGSKA (reference sequence). V shed 3 bases and J 4 bases; nucleotides not matched to a gene: 6. This CDR3 spans 15 amino acids. This CDR3 reads CSASYPGQYNSPLHF. CDR3 DNA sequence: TGCAGTGCTAGTTATCCGGGACAGTATAATTCACCCCTCCACTTT.

The V and J genes are TRBV19 and TRBJ1-5, with TRBD1 identical over 9 bases. The CDR3 sequence is 13 residues long. CDR1 is LNHDA, CDR2 SQIVND, per germline (reference sequence). The CDR3 region is CGTGQGMDQPQHF. In nucleotides, the CDR3 is TGTGGGACGGGACAGGGAATGGATCAGCCCCAGCATTTT.

This sequence joins TRBV2 and TRBJ1-1; D uncertain. This CDR3 spans 12 amino acids. Trimming took 0 bases from V and 6 from J, leaving 5 bases between them. CDR1 and CDR2 (germline): SNHLY, FYNNEI. The chain's CDR3 is CASSEAQSEAFF. CDR3 DNA: TGTGCCAGCAGTGAAGCCCAGTCTGAAGCTTTCTTT.

The chain has TRBV5-8 and TRBJ2-3; TRBD1 aligns across 9 bases. After removal of 2 bases from V and 7 bases from J, the junction contained 5 bases not matched to a gene. Germline CDR1 reads SGHTS; CDR2 reads YDEGEE. The CDR3 is 14 amino acids. The CDR3 DNA is TGTGCCAGCAGCTTTGGTGGACAGGGGAATACGCAGTATTTT. This encodes CASSFGGQGNTQYF.

The chain joins TRBV4-2 to TRBJ1-5; D remains unclear. The length of the CDR3 is 15 residues. CDR1 and CDR2 from the germline V gene are LGHNA and YNFKEQ. V gave up 0 bases and J gave up 2 bases, with 8 bases separating them. CDR3 protein: CASSQDGRGNQPQHF. CDR3 bases: TGTGCCAGCAGCCAAGATGGGAGGGGCAATCAGCCCCAGCATTTT.

The V call is TRBV2, the J call TRBJ1-5; 10 positions agree with TRBD1. Germline CDR1 reads SNHLY; CDR2 reads FYNNEI. Trimming took 6 bases from V and 7 from J; bases not matched to a gene: 3. The CDR3 spans 13 residues. This CDR3 is CASSRDRGQPQHF. DNA for the CDR3: TGTGCCAGCAGCCGGGACAGGGGACAGCCCCAGCATTTT. Combining the CDR3 with reference TRBV2 and TRBJ1-5 gives the whole variable domain EPEVTQTPSHQVTQMGQEVILRCVPISNHLYFYWYRQILGQKVEFLVSFYNNEISEKSEIFDDQFSVERPDGSNFTLKIRSTKLEDSAMYFCASSRDRGQPQHFGDGTRLSIL.

This rearrangement joins TRBV5-5 to TRBJ1-4, with 9 bases matching TRBD1. The germline CDR1 and CDR2 sequences are SGHKS and YYEKEE (reference sequence). The CDR3 sequence is 17 residues long. Trimming took 6 bases from V and 6 from J; bases not matched to a gene: 15. CDR3 DNA: TGTGCCAGCAACAACCGGGACAGGGCAGGAAGTGATGAAAAACTGTTTTTT. As protein: CASNNRDRAGSDEKLFF.

J is TRBJ2-1 and V is TRBV7-8; 8 bases agree with TRBD2. The CDR3 runs 15 residues. In germline, CDR1 is SGHVS, CDR2 FQNEAQ. The junction had 14 bases not matched to a gene; V was cut back by 8 bases and J by 8 bases. Here the CDR3 reads CASRPGGGRVDEQFF. CDR3 bases: TGTGCCAGCCGACCGGGAGGGGGGCGGGTTGATGAGCAGTTCTTC. Supplemented by reference TRBV7-8 and TRBJ2-1, the full variable domain reads GAGVSQSPRYKVAKRGQDVALRCDPISGHVSLFWYQQALGQGPEFLTYFQNEAQLDKSGLPSDRFFAERPEGSVSTLKIQRTQQEDSAVYLCASRPGGGRVDEQFFGPGTRLTVL.

This sequence joins TRBV6-4 and TRBJ1-1, with 10 bases fitting TRBD1. J was trimmed by 4 bases and V by 6 bases; bases with no gene match: 2. Germline CDR1 and CDR2: MRHNA and SNTAGT. The CDR3 runs to 13 residues. Here the CDR3 reads CASRGQGSTEAFF. In DNA, the CDR3 is TGTGCCAGCAGGGGACAGGGGAGCACTGAAGCTTTCTTT.

This clone came up a few times. The chain recombines TRBV5-1 with TRBJ2-7, with D tentatively TRBD2 (6 bases). Germline CDR1 is SGHRS and CDR2 is YFSETQ. Trimming left V 0 bases short and J 1 base short, with 8 bases between. The CDR3 runs to 14 residues. The CDR3 here is CASSLAGTSYEQYF. CDR3 DNA: TGCGCCAGCAGCTTGGCCGGGACTTCCTACGAGCAGTACTTC.

This clone was picked up a small number of times. This rearrangement joins TRBV6-5 to TRBJ2-7; weak D call: TRBD1 (6 bases). The CDR3 length is 14 residues. Per germline, CDR1 MNHEY and CDR2 SVGAGI. Trimming shortened V by 3 bases and J by 2 bases, and 11 bases separated the two germline ends. CDR3 nucleotide sequence: TGTGCCAGCAGTTATCGGGACACTACCTACGAGCAGTACTTC. This encodes CASSYRDTTYEQYF.

The V call is TRBV19, the J call TRBJ1-6; 9 nucleotides match TRBD1. Trimming removed 7 bases from V and 6 bases from J; junction bases left unmatched: 7. This CDR3 region has 15 residues. Germline V gene lookup returns CDR1 LNHDA and CDR2 SQIVND (reference sequence). CDR3 in DNA: TGTGCCAGTACCCGGGACAGGGCCTCTAATTCACCCCTCCACTTT. Encoded protein: CASTRDRASNSPLHF.

The chain carries TRBV2 and TRBJ1-4; D is perhaps TRBD1 (6 bases). CDR1 is SNHLY, CDR2 FYNNEI, per germline. V was shortened by 2 bases and J by 8 bases, with 18 bases between the two germline ends. The CDR3 consists of 16 residues. CDR3 loop: CASSENLGGVGEKLFF. CDR3 DNA: TGTGCCAGCAGTGAAAATTTAGGGGGAGTGGGGGAAAAACTGTTTTTT.

This clone occurred once. The chain recombines TRBV27 with TRBJ2-1; D is unclear. The CDR3 has 13 residues. V was pared by 0 bases and J by 6 bases, with 6 bases between. The germline V gene encodes CDR1 MNHEY and CDR2 SMNVEV (reference sequence). The chain's CDR3 is CASSLSFSNEQFF. The DNA for the CDR3 is TGTGCCAGCAGTTTATCTTTCAGCAATGAGCAGTTCTTC.

This chain uses TRBV5-1 with TRBJ1-5, with TRBD1 identical over 7 bases. The trim removed 4 bases at V and 11 bases at J, leaving 15 bases unmatched. Germline V gene sequence: CDR1 SGHRS, CDR2 YFSETQ. CDR3 length equals 15 residues. CDR3 sequence: CASSPSWGQPVSQHF. The CDR3 nucleotides read TGCGCCAGCAGCCCGAGCTGGGGACAGCCGGTTTCCCAGCATTTT.

V gene TRBV3-1 (or the pseudogene TRBV3-2) combines with J gene TRBJ2-2, with TRBD1 matching 7 bases. The CDR3 covers 15 residues. CDR1 is LGHDT, CDR2 YNNKEL, per germline (reference sequence). With 4 bases clipped from V and 2 bases from J, the junction kept 4 bases outside the gene matches. The CDR3 here is CASSPGQANTGELFF. The CDR3 DNA is TGTGCCAGCAGCCCAGGACAGGCTAACACCGGGGAGCTGTTTTTT.

This rearrangement joins TRBV6-5 to TRBJ1-1; D call uncertain. The V and J ends lost 5 bases and 4 bases respectively, with 17 bases between them. The germline V gene encodes CDR1 MNHEY and CDR2 SVGAGI. The CDR3 runs to 15 residues. DNA for the CDR3: TGTGCCAGCAGTCCCGATCCGGGGTATCGCACTGAAGCTTTCTTT. Its translation: CASSPDPGYRTEAFF.

The chain combines TRBV2 with TRBJ2-7; perhaps TRBD1 as D (6 bases). This CDR3 region has 15 residues. V gave up 3 bases and J gave up 1 base, with 13 bases separating them. In germline, CDR1 is SNHLY, CDR2 FYNNEI. CDR3 in amino acids: CASSDSRTVSYEQYF. CDR3 DNA sequence: TGTGCCAGCAGTGACTCCCGGACAGTTTCCTACGAGCAGTACTTC.

The chain employs TRBV5-1 and TRBJ2-6; D unclear. Per germline, CDR1 SGHRS and CDR2 YFSETQ. V lost 0 bases and J 0 bases, leaving 10 bases between the germline ends. This CDR3 has 17 residues. CDR3 residues: CASSLEYSSSGANVLTF. The CDR3 DNA follows: TGCGCCAGCAGCTTGGAGTACAGCTCCTCTGGGGCCAACGTCCTGACTTTC.

The J gene is TRBJ2-7, the V gene TRBV19; 7 bases agree with TRBD1. The CDR3 extends over 15 amino acids. Trimming removed 3 bases from V and 0 bases from J; junction bases left unmatched: 5. Per germline, CDR1 LNHDA and CDR2 SQIVND (reference sequence). CDR3 in amino acids: CASSMGQTFSYEQYF. The CDR3 nucleotides read TGTGCCAGTAGTATGGGACAGACATTCTCCTACGAGCAGTACTTC. Filled out from reference TRBV19 and TRBJ2-7, the complete variable domain reads DGGITQSPKYLFRKEGQNVTLSCEQNLNHDAMYWYRQDPGQGLRLIYYSQIVNDFQKGDIAEGYSVSREKKESFPLTVTSAQKNPTAFYLCASSMGQTFSYEQYFGPGTRLTVT.

The rearrangement uses TRBV5-1 and TRBJ1-4; the match to TRBD1 covers 10 bases. Losses at the gene ends were 0 bases for V and 5 bases for J; bases not matched to a gene: 10. Germline V gene lookup returns CDR1 SGHRS and CDR2 YFSETQ. The CDR3 extends over 18 amino acids. In nucleotides, the CDR3 is TGCGCCAGCAGCTTGGGGTCCGGGACAGGGGAGTTCAATGAAAAACTGTTTTTT. Translation gives CASSLGSGTGEFNEKLFF. The variable domain in full, completed from reference TRBV5-1 and TRBJ1-4, reads KAGVTQTPRYLIKTRGQQVTLSCSPISGHRSVSWYQQTPGQGLQFLFEYFSETQRNKGNFPGRFSGRQFSNSRSEMNVSTLELGDSALYLCASSLGSGTGEFNEKLFFGSGTQLSVL.

This rearrangement joins TRBV9 to TRBJ2-2; 9 bases are a match to TRBD1. Germline trimming cut 5 bases from V and 7 bases from J; bases unmatched to any gene: 6. CDR3 size: 14 residues. Germline CDR1 SGDLS, CDR2 YYNGEE. CDR3 bases: TGTGCCAGCAGTGGGACAGGGCTCGGCGGGGAGCTGTTTTTT. This gives the protein CASSGTGLGGELFF.

The chain employs TRBV7-2 and TRBJ2-7; 7 bases map to TRBD1. V was pared by 3 bases and J by 0 bases, with 2 bases of the junction left unmatched. There are 14 residues in the CDR3. Looked up from germline, CDR1 is SGHTA and CDR2 is FQGNSA. The chain's CDR3 is CASSFGQVSYEQYF. CDR3 sequence (DNA): TGTGCCAGCAGCTTCGGACAGGTCTCCTACGAGCAGTACTTC.

This CDR3 is CATSGWTGDDNEQFF. For the CDR3, the DNA is TGTGCCACCAGCGGTTGGACAGGGGACGACAATGAGCAGTTCTTC. This chain uses TRBV15 with TRBJ2-1; 9 bases map to TRBD1. CDR1 is LNHNV and CDR2 is YYDKDF in the germline V gene (reference sequence). The V and J ends lost 5 bases and 5 bases, in that order; junction bases with no gene match: 7. The CDR3 length is 15 residues.

The chain joins TRBV10-3 to TRBJ1-2; possible D gene TRBD1, 5 bases. The CDR3 length is 13 residues. The germline V gene has CDR1 ENHRY and CDR2 SYGVKD. V lost 3 bases and J 6 bases, leaving 11 bases between the germline ends. This CDR3 is CAISEGQNDGYTF. Here the CDR3 DNA reads TGTGCCATCAGTGAAGGACAAAACGATGGCTACACCTTC.

This clone was observed once. This chain joins TRBV15 and TRBJ2-5; D gene unclear. In germline, CDR1 is LNHNV, CDR2 YYDKDF (reference sequence). This CDR3 has 15 residues. The ends were cut back, 1 base at V and 1 base at J, with 10 bases in the middle. As DNA, the CDR3 is TGTGCCACCAGCAGAGGGCGACTGCCCCAAGAGACCCAGTACTTC. Protein: CATSRGRLPQETQYF.

The chain combines TRBV5-1 with TRBJ1-3; 7 bases match TRBD1. Trimming removed 4 bases from V and 1 base from J; junction bases left unmatched: 11. Germline V gives CDR1 SGHRS, CDR2 YFSETQ. The CDR3 runs to 17 residues. The CDR3: CASSAGQTFESGNTIYF. The CDR3 nucleotides read TGCGCCAGCAGCGCGGGACAGACCTTCGAATCTGGAAACACCATATATTTT.

The rearrangement joins TRBV6-6 to TRBJ1-5; possible D gene TRBD1, 5 bases. The CDR3 contains 15 residues. Trimming took off 2 bases at V and 7 bases at J, with 15 bases between the two ends. Per the germline V gene, CDR1 is MNHNY and CDR2 is SVGAGI (reference sequence). In DNA, the CDR3 is TGTGCCAGCAGTTACGAAGGGGCGAAGTCACAGCCCCAGCATTTT. Its protein is CASSYEGAKSQPQHF.

The chain employs TRBV19 and TRBJ2-3, with D possibly TRBD2 on 6 matching bases. V lost 5 bases, J lost 3 bases, and 12 bases lay in between. The CDR3 totals 14 residues. The germline V gene has CDR1 LNHDA and CDR2 SQIVND (reference sequence). The CDR3 reads CASSPTRETDTQYF. The DNA of the CDR3 is TGTGCCAGTAGTCCCACCCGGGAGACAGATACGCAGTATTTT. Filled out from reference TRBV19 and TRBJ2-3, the complete variable domain reads DGGITQSPKYLFRKEGQNVTLSCEQNLNHDAMYWYRQDPGQGLRLIYYSQIVNDFQKGDIAEGYSVSREKKESFPLTVTSAQKNPTAFYLCASSPTRETDTQYFGPGTRLTVL.